These T cell receptor beta chains were read from a single sample in a study of blood T cells in healthy people across ages. TCRdb reprocessed the 5' RACE reads via MiXCR and lists one record per CDR3 protein. The repertoire consists of 500,000 to 550,000 distinct CDR3 sequences, with under 30% occurring once and the leading ten covering 8.7%. The sample also formed part of further work on T cells of mothers and their children.

What was sequenced was blood. These receptors all stem from a boy between 10 and 17 years old in good health. The CDR3 runs from the conserved cysteine through the conserved F or W. The order of the fields is clone size, D gene, V gene, J gene, CDR3 DNA, CDR3 protein. D genes are given only for firm matches. Size tells how often a clone was seen (once, few, many) or the class of an expanded clone, and some rows leave it out.

-	-	TRBV7-9	TRBJ1-4	TGTGCCAGCAGCCGGGATCAGACCACTAATGAAAAACTGTTTTTT	CASSRDQTTNEKLFF
few	TRBD2	TRBV12-3/TRBV12-4	TRBJ2-4	TGTGCCAGCAGTTTAGGGGAGGGCCCAGCCAAAAACATTCAGTACTTC	CASSLGEGPAKNIQYF
-	-	TRBV28	TRBJ2-1	TGTGCCAGCAGTTCAAGTAGGGCGAATGAGCAGTTCTTC	CASSSSRANEQFF
-	TRBD1	TRBV2	TRBJ1-2	TGTGCCAGCAGCGAAGCAGGGACAGGGGATGGCTACACCTTC	CASSEAGTGDGYTF
-	TRBD1	TRBV5-8	TRBJ1-4	TGTGCCAGCAGTCAATACAGGGGGAGAAAGGGAAAACTGTTTTTT	CASSQYRGRKGKLFF
-	-	TRBV12-5	TRBJ2-7	TGTGCTAGTGGCTTTACAGCTTACGGGCAGTACTTC	CASGFTAYGQYF
many	-	TRBV7-9	TRBJ1-3	TGTGCCAGCAGCTTAGCGCTAGGCCCCGCATCAGGAAACACCATATATTTT	CASSLALGPASGNTIYF
-	TRBD2	TRBV7-9	TRBJ2-2	TGTGCCAGCAGCTCTCGGACTAGCTGGGTCACCGGGGAGCTGTTTTTT	CASSSRTSWVTGELFF
-	-	TRBV28	TRBJ2-7	TGTGCCAGCAGCCCGTTGGTCGGCGGCTCCTACGAGCAGTACTTC	CASSPLVGGSYEQYF
-	-	TRBV27	TRBJ1-1	TGTGCCAGCCAACTTTTTCTGGGGGGGCTGAACACTGAAGCTTTCTTT	CASQLFLGGLNTEAFF
few	-	TRBV24-1	TRBJ2-7	TGTGCCACCAGTGCTGGAGTCCCTGGGGTCTACGAGCAGTACTTC	CATSAGVPGVYEQYF
few	-	TRBV5-1	TRBJ1-1	TGCGCCAGCAGCTTGAATTGGGGGGCGAACACTGAAGCTTTCTTT	CASSLNWGANTEAFF
few	-	TRBV29-1	TRBJ1-2	TGCAGCGTTGCAAACTGGGGGACTAACTATGGCTACACCTTC	CSVANWGTNYGYTF
few	-	TRBV20-1	TRBJ1-5	TGCAGTGCTAGAGGAGGGACAAGCAATCAGCCCCAGCATTTT	CSARGGTSNQPQHF
few	-	TRBV27	TRBJ2-6	TGTGCCAGCAGTCCCCACAGGGTTACTGGGGCCAACGTCCTGACTTTC	CASSPHRVTGANVLTF
few	TRBD2	TRBV29-1	TRBJ2-7	TGCAGCGTTGGGATAACTAGCGGCTCCTACGAGCAGTACTTC	CSVGITSGSYEQYF
-	TRBD2	TRBV20-1	TRBJ2-7	TGCAGTGCGGGGACTAGCGGGCAGCAGTACTTC	CSAGTSGQQYF
-	-	TRBV5-1	TRBJ2-1	TGCGCCAGCAGATCCGCGGGAGAGCAGTTCTTC	CASRSAGEQFF
-	-	TRBV4-3	TRBJ2-3	TGCGCCAGCAGCCAAGATCGAGTGGGGGCAGATACGCAGTATTTT	CASSQDRVGADTQYF
-	TRBD2	TRBV28	TRBJ2-7	TGTGCCAGCAGTTATCCGACCGACAGGGCTCCGGGACTAGCGAAACCCTACGAGCAGTACTTC	CASSYPTDRAPGLAKPYEQYF
-	-	TRBV20-1	TRBJ1-1	TGCAGTGCTAGAATAGGCGGCACTGAAGCTTTCTTT	CSARIGGTEAFF
-	-	TRBV30	TRBJ1-5	TGTGCCTGGAGTGTTACAGGGAGGCATCAGCCCCAGCATTTT	CAWSVTGRHQPQHF
-	TRBD1	TRBV4-3	TRBJ1-5	TGCGCCAGCAGCCCCCACAGGGGGGGGCAGCCCCAGCATTTT	CASSPHRGGQPQHF
-	TRBD2	TRBV27	TRBJ2-1	TGTGCCAGCAGTTTAGGGCGACTAGCGGGGTACAATGAGCAGTTCTTC	CASSLGRLAGYNEQFF
-	-	TRBV9	TRBJ2-1	TGTACCAGCAGCGTAACTGATGAGCAGTTCTTC	CTSSVTDEQFF
-	-	TRBV28	TRBJ2-7	TGTGCCAGCAGTTTGTTCAGGGTGGTTTACGAGCAGTACTTC	CASSLFRVVYEQYF
-	TRBD1	TRBV20-1	TRBJ1-1	TGCAGTGCTAGACCCATGACAGGGGTAACCGAAGCTTTCTTT	CSARPMTGVTEAFF
-	-	TRBV7-2	TRBJ2-7	TGTGCCAGCAGCCTGGCCCCGACTAGAAGCTCCTACGAGCAGTACTTC	CASSLAPTRSSYEQYF
-	TRBD1	TRBV27	TRBJ2-6	TGTGCCAGCAGCCTCAGGACAGGGGCCTCTGGGGCCAACGTCCTGACTTTC	CASSLRTGASGANVLTF
-	-	TRBV14	TRBJ1-6	TGTGCCAGCAGCCCAAGCTTGTGGGACAACTATAATTCACCCCTCCACTTT	CASSPSLWDNYNSPLHF
few	-	TRBV11-2	TRBJ1-1	TGTGCCAGCAGTATCAAGGAGAACACTGAAGCTTTCTTT	CASSIKENTEAFF
few	-	TRBV7-9	TRBJ2-1	TGTGCCAGCAGCCGATTCCAGGATACGGGAGTCTATGAGCAGTTCTTC	CASSRFQDTGVYEQFF
few	TRBD2	TRBV6-2/TRBV6-3	TRBJ2-3	TGTGCCAGCAGTTACTCCCTAGCGGGCGCTAGCACAGATACGCAGTATTTT	CASSYSLAGASTDTQYF
-	-	TRBV29-1	TRBJ1-3	TGCAGCGTCCCCGGACTCCCTGGAAACACCATATATTTT	CSVPGLPGNTIYF
-	TRBD1	TRBV20-1	TRBJ1-2	TGCAGTGCTAGAGCCATGGACAGGGGGCCAAACACCTTC	CSARAMDRGPNTF
few	-	TRBV7-8	TRBJ1-1	TGTGCCAGCAGACGTGGGGTTACGAACACTGAAGCTTTCTTT	CASRRGVTNTEAFF
-	TRBD1	TRBV28	TRBJ1-1	TGTGCCAGCAGTTCCCTGACAGGGTTGGACACTGAAGCTTTCTTT	CASSSLTGLDTEAFF
-	-	TRBV14	TRBJ1-1	TGTGCCAGCAGCCAAGATAGGGGATACACTGAAGCTTTCTTT	CASSQDRGYTEAFF
few	-	TRBV9	TRBJ2-2	TGTGCCGGCAGCGTAGCTAGGGACAAGAACACCGGGGAGCTGTTTTTT	CAGSVARDKNTGELFF
few	-	TRBV3-1	TRBJ2-7	TGTGCCAGCAGCTCGACGAATACGGGGGAGCAGTACTTC	CASSSTNTGEQYF
-	TRBD1	TRBV12-3/TRBV12-4	TRBJ2-5	TGTGCCAGCGAAGAACATGGACAGGTCGAAGAGACCCAGTACTTC	CASEEHGQVEETQYF
-	-	TRBV7-9	TRBJ1-1	TGTGCCAGCAGCTTTGGGCAGATGAACACTGAAGCTTTCTTT	CASSFGQMNTEAFF
-	TRBD1	TRBV28	TRBJ2-5	TGTGCCAGCAGTCTCTCGGACAGGGGGCCGCAGTACTTC	CASSLSDRGPQYF
-	-	TRBV5-1	TRBJ2-4	TGCGCCAGCAGCTTGGAAGGGGGGGTAGCCAAAAACATTCAGTACTTC	CASSLEGGVAKNIQYF